The T cell receptor beta chain under discussion was sequenced for a study of T cells in localized non-small cell lung cancer. Overall study findings and caveats: Heterogeneity remains possible, as sequencing covered one tumor region only. An association was observed between higher blood T cell density and longer overall survival. The appearance of a median approximately 60 of the top 100 tumor clones was seen in adjacent lung.

Assay: immunoSEQ multiplex PCR; the TCRdb copy retains only in-frame clones and omits some. This table has tens of thousands of clones, more than 75% appearing once. Trimming cost V 7 bases and J 7 bases; bases outside gene matches: 11. CDR1 is MNHNY, CDR2 SVGAGI, per germline (reference sequence). The CDR3 loop spans 15 amino acids. About this clone itself: What it binds is not known.

The chain is built from TRBV6-6 and TRBJ2-1, with TRBD1 identical over 9 bases. The input for sequencing was PBMCs, taken before any cancer treatment. The TCR originated in a woman aged 35-75 years with stage II squamous cell lung carcinoma. CDR3 coding DNA: TGTGCCAGCACCCTGGGACAGGGTAGTTGGAATGAGCAGTTCTTC. This sequence encodes CASTLGQGSWNEQFF.